Detailed here is one T cell receptor (beta chain). Its antigen is not identified. Treatment: around 19 received Ad26.COV2.S at low or high dose, single or two shots; about five received placebo; per-sample allocation not given. The study sampled participants on day 63 after the first vaccine or placebo injection. This entry is derived from a study of Ad26.COV2.S vaccination and SARS-CoV-2 variants. Study results and limitations: Total responses of T cells may have been underestimated by the analyses of TCR breadth and depth. Compared with placebo recipients, vaccine recipients had higher spike-specific TCR breadth. Considerable breadth of spike-specific CD8+ and CD4+ T cell responses has reportedly been documented following vaccination.

The data were produced by immunoSEQ multiplex PCR, yet TCRdb's version contains in-frame clones alone and is incomplete. This sample has some 340,000 clones, with about 82% found just once. Germline CDR1 is SNHLY and CDR2 is FYNNEI. The trim removed 5 bases at V and 3 bases at J, leaving 6 bases unmatched. This CDR3 contains 14 residues. The J gene is TRBJ1-1, the V gene TRBV2; 7 bases agree with TRBD1. The TCR sequence derives from a person aged 18-65 years who received the Ad26.COV2.S COVID-19 vaccine or a placebo. The source was peripheral blood, collected in a trial of Ad26.COV2.S vaccine versus placebo. CDR3 sequence reads: CASSFDRADTEAFF. CDR3 bases: TGTGCCAGCAGTTTCGACAGGGCGGACACTGAAGCTTTCTTT. The full variable domain, its missing parts supplied by reference TRBV2 and TRBJ1-1, is EPEVTQTPSHQVTQMGQEVILRCVPISNHLYFYWYRQILGQKVEFLVSFYNNEISEKSEIFDDQFSVERPDGSNFTLKIRSTKLEDSAMYFCASSFDRADTEAFFGQGTRLTVV.